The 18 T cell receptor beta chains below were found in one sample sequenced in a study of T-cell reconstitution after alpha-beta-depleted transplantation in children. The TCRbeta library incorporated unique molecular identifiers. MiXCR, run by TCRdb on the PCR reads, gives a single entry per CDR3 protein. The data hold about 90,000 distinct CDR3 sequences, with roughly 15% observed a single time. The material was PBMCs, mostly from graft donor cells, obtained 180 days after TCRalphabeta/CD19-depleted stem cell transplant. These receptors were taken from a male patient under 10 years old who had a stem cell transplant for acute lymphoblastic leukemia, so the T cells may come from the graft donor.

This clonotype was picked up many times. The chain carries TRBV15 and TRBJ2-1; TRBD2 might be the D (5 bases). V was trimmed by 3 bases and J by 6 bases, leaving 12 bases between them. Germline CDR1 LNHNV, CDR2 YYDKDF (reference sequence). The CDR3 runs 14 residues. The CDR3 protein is CATSSGEVVNEQFF. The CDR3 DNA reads TGTGCCACCAGCAGCGGGGAAGTGGTCAATGAGCAGTTCTTC.

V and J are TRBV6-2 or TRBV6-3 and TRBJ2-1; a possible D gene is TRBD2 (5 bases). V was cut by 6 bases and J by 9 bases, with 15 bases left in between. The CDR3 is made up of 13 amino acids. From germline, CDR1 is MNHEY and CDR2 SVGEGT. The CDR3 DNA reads TGTGCCAGCAGGGCCAGCGGTATGGGTGAGCAGTTCTTC. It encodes CASRASGMGEQFF.

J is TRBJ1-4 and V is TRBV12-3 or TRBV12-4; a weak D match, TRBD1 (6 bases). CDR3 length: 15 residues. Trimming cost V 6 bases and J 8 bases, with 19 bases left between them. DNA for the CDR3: TGTGCCAGCAGCGTAGGGGTTTTGGGGGGCGAAAAACTGTTTTTT. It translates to CASSVGVLGGEKLFF.

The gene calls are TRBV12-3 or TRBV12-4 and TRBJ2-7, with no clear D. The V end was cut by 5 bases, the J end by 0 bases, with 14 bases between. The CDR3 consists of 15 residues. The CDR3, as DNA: TGTGCCAGCAGTCCCCGGGTCCGAAGCTCCTACGAGCAGTACTTC. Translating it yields CASSPRVRSSYEQYF.

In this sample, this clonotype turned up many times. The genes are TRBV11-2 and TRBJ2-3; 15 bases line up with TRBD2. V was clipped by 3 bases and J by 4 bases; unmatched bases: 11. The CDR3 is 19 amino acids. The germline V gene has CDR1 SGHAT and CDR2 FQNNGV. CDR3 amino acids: CASSFPVSWTSGGADTQYF. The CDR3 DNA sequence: TGTGCCAGCAGCTTTCCGGTATCCTGGACTAGCGGGGGGGCAGATACGCAGTATTTT. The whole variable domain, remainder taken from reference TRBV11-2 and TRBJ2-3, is EAGVAQSPRYKIIEKRQSVAFWCNPISGHATLYWYQQILGQGPKLLIQFQNNGVVDDSQLPKDRFSAERLKGVDSTLKIQPAKLEDSAVYLCASSFPVSWTSGGADTQYFGPGTRLTVL.

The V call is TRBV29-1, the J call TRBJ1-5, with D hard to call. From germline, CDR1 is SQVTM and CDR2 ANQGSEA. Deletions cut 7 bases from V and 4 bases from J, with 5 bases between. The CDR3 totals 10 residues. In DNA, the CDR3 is TGCAGCGAAAAAAATCAGCCCCAGCATTTT. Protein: CSEKNQPQHF.

Written as DNA, the CDR3 is TGTGCCAGCAGCTTGCTAGCGGGGGGAGGAAAGTATTTT. Encoded protein: CASSLLAGGGKYF. The chain links TRBV7-2 to TRBJ2-3, with 11 nucleotides matching TRBD2. V lost 3 bases and J lost 13; bases outside the gene matches: 6. The CDR3 contains 13 residues. Germline lookup yields CDR1 SGHTA and CDR2 FQGNSA. Based on the CDR3 plus reference TRBV7-2 and TRBJ2-3, the full variable domain is GAGVSQSPSNKVTEKGKDVELRCDPISGHTALYWYRQSLGQGLEFLIYFQGNSAPDKSGLPSDRFSAERTGGSVSTLTIQRTQQEDSAVYLCASSLLAGGGKYFGPGTRLTVL.

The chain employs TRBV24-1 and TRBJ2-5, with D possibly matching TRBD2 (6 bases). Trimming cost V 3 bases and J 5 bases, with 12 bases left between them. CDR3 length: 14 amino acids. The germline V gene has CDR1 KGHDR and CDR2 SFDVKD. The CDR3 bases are TGTGCCACCAGTGATGTGAGTAGCGGCGAGACCCAGTACTTC. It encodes CATSDVSSGETQYF.

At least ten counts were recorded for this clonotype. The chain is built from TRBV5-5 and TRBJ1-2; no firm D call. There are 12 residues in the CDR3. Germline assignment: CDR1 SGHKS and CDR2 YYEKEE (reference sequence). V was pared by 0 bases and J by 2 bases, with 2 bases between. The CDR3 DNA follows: TGTGCCAGCAGCTTGGACAACTATGGCTACACCTTC. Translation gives CASSLDNYGYTF.

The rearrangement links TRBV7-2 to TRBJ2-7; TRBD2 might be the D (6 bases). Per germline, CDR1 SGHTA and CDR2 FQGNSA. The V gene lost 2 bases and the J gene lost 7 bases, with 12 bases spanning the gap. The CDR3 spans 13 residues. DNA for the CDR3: TGTGCCAGCAGCTTATGGGCTAGCGAAGAGCAGTACTTC. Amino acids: CASSLWASEEQYF.

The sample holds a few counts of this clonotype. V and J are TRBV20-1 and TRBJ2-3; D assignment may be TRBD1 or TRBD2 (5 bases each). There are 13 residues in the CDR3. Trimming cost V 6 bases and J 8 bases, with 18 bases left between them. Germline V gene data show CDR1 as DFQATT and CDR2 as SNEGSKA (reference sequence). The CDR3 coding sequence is TGCAGTGCCGGGGCAGGCTTGGCCCGTACGCAGTATTTT. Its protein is CSAGAGLARTQYF.

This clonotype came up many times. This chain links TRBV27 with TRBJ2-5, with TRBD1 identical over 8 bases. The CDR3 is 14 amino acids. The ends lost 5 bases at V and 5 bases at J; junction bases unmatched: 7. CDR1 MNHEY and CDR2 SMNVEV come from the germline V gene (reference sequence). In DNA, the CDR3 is TGTGCCAGCAGTGCGGGACAGGCTTGGGAGACCCAGTACTTC. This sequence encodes CASSAGQAWETQYF.

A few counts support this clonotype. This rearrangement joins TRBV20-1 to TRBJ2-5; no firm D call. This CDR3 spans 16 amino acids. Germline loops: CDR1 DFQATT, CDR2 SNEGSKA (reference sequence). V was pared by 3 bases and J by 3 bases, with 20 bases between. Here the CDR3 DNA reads TGCAGTGCTAGCTCTGTTCGCCCAAAGTGGAAAGAGACCCAGTACTTC. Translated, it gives CSASSVRPKWKETQYF.

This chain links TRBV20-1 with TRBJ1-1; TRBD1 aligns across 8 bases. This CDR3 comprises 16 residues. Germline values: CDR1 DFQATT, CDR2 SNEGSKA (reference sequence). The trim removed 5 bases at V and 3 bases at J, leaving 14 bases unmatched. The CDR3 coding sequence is TGCAGTGCTCGAAGGATAGACAGGGGCCTGGACACTGAAGCTTTCTTT. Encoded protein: CSARRIDRGLDTEAFF.

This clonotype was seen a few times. The CDR3 DNA follows: TGTGCCAGCAGCCAAGATCAACAGGGAGTTTATGGCTACACCTTC. Translating gives CASSQDQQGVYGYTF. The J gene is TRBJ1-2, the V gene TRBV14; D possibly corresponds to TRBD1 (6 bases). Germline CDR1 and CDR2: SGHDN and FVKESK. This CDR3 comprises 15 residues. V lost 0 bases to trimming and J lost 5 bases, with 13 bases between them. Complete variable domain (other parts from reference TRBV14 and TRBJ1-2): EAGVTQFPSHSVIEKGQTVTLRCDPISGHDNLYWYRRVMGKEIKFLLHFVKESKQDESGMPNNRFLAERTGGTYSTLKVQPAELEDSGVYFCASSQDQQGVYGYTFGSGTRLTVV.

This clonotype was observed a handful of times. The CDR3 region is CASSSVSSYNEQFF. In DNA, the CDR3 is TGTGCCAGCAGCTCCGTAAGCTCCTACAATGAGCAGTTCTTC. The chain carries TRBV7-2 and TRBJ2-1; D unresolved. The CDR3 sequence is 14 residues long. Germline V gene sequence: CDR1 SGHTA, CDR2 FQGNSA. Trimming removed 4 bases from V and 0 bases from J, with 7 bases in between.

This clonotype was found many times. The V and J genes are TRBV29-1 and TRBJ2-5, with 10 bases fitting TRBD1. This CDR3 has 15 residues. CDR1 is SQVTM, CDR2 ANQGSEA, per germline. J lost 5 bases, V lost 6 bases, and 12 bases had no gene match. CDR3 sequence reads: CSVPSPGQGRETQYF. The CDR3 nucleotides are TGCAGCGTCCCCTCGCCGGGACAGGGGAGGGAGACCCAGTACTTC.

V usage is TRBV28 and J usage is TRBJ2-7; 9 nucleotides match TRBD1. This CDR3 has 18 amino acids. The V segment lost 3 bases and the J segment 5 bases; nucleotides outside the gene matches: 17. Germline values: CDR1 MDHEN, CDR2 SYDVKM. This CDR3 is CASSFLAIDEDRGDEQYF. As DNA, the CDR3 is TGTGCCAGCAGTTTCTTGGCGATAGACGAGGACAGGGGTGACGAGCAGTACTTC.